A single sample is the source of the 9 T cell receptor beta chains below, sequenced in a study of early T cells in non-severe SARS-CoV-2 infection. TCRdb reanalysed the 5' RACE reads using MiXCR and keeps one entry per CDR3 protein. The profile shows more than 20,000 distinct CDR3 sequences, 4.4% of them singletons. The sequenced material came from whole blood. These receptors all come from an adult who was a healthcare worker with PCR-confirmed SARS-CoV-2 infection or an uninfected control (not recorded which).

This clonotype was found many times. This chain joins TRBV19 and TRBJ2-2, with D tentatively TRBD1 (5 bases). Germline loops: CDR1 LNHDA, CDR2 SQIVND (reference sequence). V was clipped by 10 bases and J by 4 bases, with 19 bases between them. This CDR3 is 15 amino acids long. The CDR3: CATLRERGFTGELFF. CDR3 DNA: TGTGCCACCTTAAGGGAAAGGGGTTTCACCGGGGAGCTGTTTTTT.

This clonotype appeared many times. The chain has TRBV15 and TRBJ2-7; the D is unclear. Trimming removed 1 base at V and 7 bases at J, with 5 bases between. Germline-derived CDR1 and CDR2 are LNHNV and YYDKDF (reference sequence). The CDR3 is 11 residues long. The CDR3 coding sequence is TGTGCCACCAGCAGAGCTGAAGAGCAGTACTTC. Protein product: CATSRAEEQYF.

The count of this clonotype is one. The rearrangement links TRBV20-1 to TRBJ2-7; 12 bases agree with TRBD2. V was pared by 6 bases and J by 5 bases, with 5 bases of the junction left unmatched. The germline V gene encodes CDR1 DFQATT and CDR2 SNEGSKA (reference sequence). CDR3 length equals 13 residues. DNA for the CDR3: TGCAGTGCCAGACTAGCGGGGGTAAACGAGCAGTACTTC. Its translation: CSARLAGVNEQYF.

In this sample, this clonotype turned up many times. This chain uses TRBV6-1 with TRBJ2-7, with 8 bases identical to TRBD1. The CDR3 is 14 residues long. Losses at the gene ends were 8 bases for V and 6 bases for J; bases not matched to a gene: 12. Germline loops: CDR1 MNHNS, CDR2 SASEGT. CDR3 sequence reads: CASSTTGVWGEQYF. CDR3 sequence (DNA): TGTGCCAGCTCGACGACAGGGGTTTGGGGCGAGCAGTACTTC.

This chain links TRBV12-3 or TRBV12-4 with TRBJ2-7; D gene ambiguous. Trimming stripped 6 bases from V and 6 bases from J, with 9 bases between. This CDR3 spans 11 amino acids. CDR3 region: CASRRSAEQYF. The DNA for the CDR3 is TGTGCCAGCAGGAGGTCGGCCGAGCAGTACTTC.

This clonotype was seen repeatedly, ten times or more. V usage is TRBV28 and J usage is TRBJ2-4; maybe TRBD2 (5 bases). The CDR3 consists of 15 residues. The ends were cut back, 3 bases at V and 0 bases at J, with 9 bases in the middle. Germline V CDR1 and CDR2: MDHEN, SYDVKM. CDR3 in DNA: TGTGCCAGCAGTTTCCGAGGGCAAGCCAAAAACATTCAGTACTTC. Residues: CASSFRGQAKNIQYF.

This clonotype came up many times. The V gene is TRBV5-8, the J gene TRBJ1-5; D perhaps matches TRBD1 (6 bases). The CDR3 spans 16 residues. From germline, CDR1 is SGHTS and CDR2 YDEGEE. Trimming pared 3 bases from V and 6 bases from J, leaving 19 bases between. CDR3 loop: CASSYLQGVRGQPQHF. CDR3 in DNA: TGTGCCAGCAGCTATCTACAGGGAGTTCGGGGTCAGCCCCAGCATTTT. Filled out from reference TRBV5-8 and TRBJ1-5, the complete variable domain reads EAGVTQSPTHLIKTRGQQATLRCSPISGHTSVYWYQQALGLGLQFLLWYDEGEERNRGNFPPRFSGRQFPNYSSELNVNALELEDSALYLCASSYLQGVRGQPQHFGDGTRLSIL.

This clonotype was observed at least ten times. The chain employs TRBV28 and TRBJ1-5; the D gene is possibly TRBD1 (5 bases). Trimming removed 1 base at V and 5 bases at J, with 12 bases between. The CDR3 covers 15 residues. Germline V CDR1 and CDR2: MDHEN, SYDVKM. The DNA of the CDR3 is TGTGCCAGCAGTTTATTGGGTCCGGGGGATCAGCCCCAGCATTTT. This sequence encodes CASSLLGPGDQPQHF. Full variable domain (outside the CDR3, taken from reference TRBV28 and TRBJ1-5): DVKVTQSSRYLVKRTGEKVFLECVQDMDHENMFWYRQDPGLGLRLIYFSYDVKMKEKGDIPEGYSVSREKKERFSLILESASTNQTSMYLCASSLLGPGDQPQHFGDGTRLSIL.

Many counts were recorded for this clonotype. The chain uses TRBV12-3 or TRBV12-4 and TRBJ2-7, with TRBD1 matching over 11 bases. This CDR3 has 14 residues. The trim removed 6 bases at V and 4 bases at J, leaving 5 bases unmatched. The CDR3 reads CASSPDRGLYEQYF. The CDR3 DNA follows: TGTGCCAGCAGCCCGGACAGGGGGCTTTACGAGCAGTACTTC.